The TCR beta chain described here comes from a study of T cell responses to AZD1222 COVID-19 vaccine. Findings and caveats of the study: There were vaccine-associated CD4 TCRs across spike, dominant at 160-218 and 743-854. Unmutated variant regions reportedly attract nearly half of all spike-specific TCRs.

Only in-frame clones appear in the TCRdb table, and some are missing; sequencing was by immunoSEQ multiplex PCR. Found here are 210,000 or so clones, around 94% of them singletons; the top ten hold 1.7%. V lost 2 bases, J lost 6 bases, and 12 bases stayed unmatched. This CDR3 comprises 16 residues. Germline V gene data show CDR1 as PRHDT and CDR2 as FYEKMQ (reference sequence). As regards this clone: Antigen: not known.

The genes are TRBV13 and TRBJ2-7, with TRBD1 identical over 8 bases. Sequences were derived from peripheral blood, sampled 28 days after the second dose of the MenACWY control vaccine. This TCR came from an adult who received the MenACWY meningococcal vaccine as a control. CDR3 bases: TGTGCCAGCAGCTTACAAGCCGGGGACAGGTACAGCGAGCAGTACTTC. Protein sequence: CASSLQAGDRYSEQYF.